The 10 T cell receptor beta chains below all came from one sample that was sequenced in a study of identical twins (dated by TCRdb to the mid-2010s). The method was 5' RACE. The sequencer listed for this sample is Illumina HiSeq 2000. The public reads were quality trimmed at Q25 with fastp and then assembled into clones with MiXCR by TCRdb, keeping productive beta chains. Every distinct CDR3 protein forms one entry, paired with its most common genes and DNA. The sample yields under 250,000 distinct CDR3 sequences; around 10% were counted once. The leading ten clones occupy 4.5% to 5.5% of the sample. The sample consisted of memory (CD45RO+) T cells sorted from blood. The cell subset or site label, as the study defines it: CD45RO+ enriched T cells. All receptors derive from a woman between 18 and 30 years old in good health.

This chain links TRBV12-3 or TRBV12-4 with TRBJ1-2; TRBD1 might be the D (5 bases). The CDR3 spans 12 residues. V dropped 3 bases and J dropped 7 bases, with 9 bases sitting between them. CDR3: CASSFTGTGYTF. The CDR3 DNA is TGTGCCAGCAGTTTCACCGGGACTGGCTACACCTTC.

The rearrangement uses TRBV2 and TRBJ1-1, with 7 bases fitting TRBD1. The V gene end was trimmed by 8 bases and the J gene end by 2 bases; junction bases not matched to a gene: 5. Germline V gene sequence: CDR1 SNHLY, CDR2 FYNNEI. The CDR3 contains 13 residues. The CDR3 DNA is TGTGCCAGCGTAAGGGACAGCAACACTGAAGCTTTCTTT. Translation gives CASVRDSNTEAFF. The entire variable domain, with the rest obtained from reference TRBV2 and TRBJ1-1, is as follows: EPEVTQTPSHQVTQMGQEVILRCVPISNHLYFYWYRQILGQKVEFLVSFYNNEISEKSEIFDDQFSVERPDGSNFTLKIRSTKLEDSAMYFCASVRDSNTEAFFGQGTRLTVV.

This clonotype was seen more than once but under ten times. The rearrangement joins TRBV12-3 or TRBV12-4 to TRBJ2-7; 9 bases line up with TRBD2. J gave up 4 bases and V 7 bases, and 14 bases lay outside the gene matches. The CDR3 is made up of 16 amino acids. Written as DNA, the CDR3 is TGTGCCAGCACCCAAGGTGGGATAGCGGGGGTTTACGAGCAGTACTTC. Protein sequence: CASTQGGIAGVYEQYF.

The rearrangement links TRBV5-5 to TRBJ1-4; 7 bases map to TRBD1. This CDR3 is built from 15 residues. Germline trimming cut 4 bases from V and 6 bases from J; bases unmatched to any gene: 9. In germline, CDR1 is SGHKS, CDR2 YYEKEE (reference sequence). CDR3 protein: CASSPRQGGDEKLFF. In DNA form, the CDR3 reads TGTGCCAGCAGCCCCCGACAGGGAGGTGATGAAAAACTGTTTTTT.

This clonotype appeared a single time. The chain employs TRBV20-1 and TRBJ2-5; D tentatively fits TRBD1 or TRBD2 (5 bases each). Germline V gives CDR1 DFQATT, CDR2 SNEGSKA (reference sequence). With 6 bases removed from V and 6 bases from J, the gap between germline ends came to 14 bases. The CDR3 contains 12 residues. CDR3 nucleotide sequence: TGCAGTGCCGAGGGGCCTAGCCAGACCCAGTACTTC. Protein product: CSAEGPSQTQYF.

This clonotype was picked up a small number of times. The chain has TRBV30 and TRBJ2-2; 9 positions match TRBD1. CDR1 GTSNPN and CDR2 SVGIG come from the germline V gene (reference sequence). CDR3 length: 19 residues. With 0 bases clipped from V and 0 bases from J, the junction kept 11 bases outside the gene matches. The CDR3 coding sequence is TGTGCCTGGAGTGTACTAATCACAGGGGGCGCACCGAACACCGGGGAGCTGTTTTTT. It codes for CAWSVLITGGAPNTGELFF. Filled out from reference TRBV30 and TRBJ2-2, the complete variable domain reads SQTIHQWPATLVQPVGSPLSLECTVEGTSNPNLYWYRQAAGRGLQLLFYSVGIGQISSEVPQNLSASRPQDRQFILSSKKLLLSDSGFYLCAWSVLITGGAPNTGELFFGEGSRLTVL.

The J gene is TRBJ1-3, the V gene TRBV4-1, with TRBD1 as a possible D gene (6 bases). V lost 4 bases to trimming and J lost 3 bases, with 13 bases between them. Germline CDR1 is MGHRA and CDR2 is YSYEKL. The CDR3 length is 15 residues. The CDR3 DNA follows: TGCGCCAGCAGCCTAGACAGGTTGGGTGGAAACACCATATATTTT. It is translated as CASSLDRLGGNTIYF.

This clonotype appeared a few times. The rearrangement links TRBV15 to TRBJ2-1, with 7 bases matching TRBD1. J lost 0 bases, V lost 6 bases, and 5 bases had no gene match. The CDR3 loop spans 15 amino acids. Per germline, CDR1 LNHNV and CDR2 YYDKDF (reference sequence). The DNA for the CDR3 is TGTGCCACCAGGGCGACAGGGAGCTCCTACAATGAGCAGTTCTTC. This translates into CATRATGSSYNEQFF.

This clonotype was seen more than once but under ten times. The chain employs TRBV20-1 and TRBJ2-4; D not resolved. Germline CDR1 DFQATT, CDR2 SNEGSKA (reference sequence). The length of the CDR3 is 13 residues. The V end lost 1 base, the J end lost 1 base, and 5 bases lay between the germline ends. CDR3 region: CSARVGAKNIQYF. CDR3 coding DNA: TGCAGTGCTAGAGTGGGGGCCAAAAACATTCAGTACTTC.

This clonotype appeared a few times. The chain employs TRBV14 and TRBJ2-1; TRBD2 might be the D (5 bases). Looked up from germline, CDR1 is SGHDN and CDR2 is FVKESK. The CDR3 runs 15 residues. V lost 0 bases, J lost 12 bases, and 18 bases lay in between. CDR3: CASSQDRGSGVSQFF. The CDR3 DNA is TGTGCCAGCAGCCAAGATAGAGGGTCCGGGGTATCGCAGTTCTTC.